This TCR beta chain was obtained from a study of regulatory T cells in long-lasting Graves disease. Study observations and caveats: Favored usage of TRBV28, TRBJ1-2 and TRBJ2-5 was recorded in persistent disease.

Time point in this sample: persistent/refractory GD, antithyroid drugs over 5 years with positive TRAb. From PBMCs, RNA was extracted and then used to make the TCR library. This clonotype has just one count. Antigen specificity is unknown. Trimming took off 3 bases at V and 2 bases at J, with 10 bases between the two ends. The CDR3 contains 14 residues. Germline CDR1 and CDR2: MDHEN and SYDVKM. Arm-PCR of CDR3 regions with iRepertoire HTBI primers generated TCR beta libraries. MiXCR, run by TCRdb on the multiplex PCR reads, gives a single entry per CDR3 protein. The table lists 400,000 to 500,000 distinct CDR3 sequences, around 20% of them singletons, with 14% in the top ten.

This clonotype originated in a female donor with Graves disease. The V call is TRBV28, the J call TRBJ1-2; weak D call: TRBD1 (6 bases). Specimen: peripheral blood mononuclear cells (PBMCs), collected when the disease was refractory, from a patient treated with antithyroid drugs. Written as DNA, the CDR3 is TGTGCCAGCAGTTTCAACACAGGGAACTATGGCTACACCTTC. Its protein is CASSFNTGNYGYTF.